This TCR beta chain derives from a study of monozygotic twins with inflammatory bowel disease. Following a re-call of the 5' RACE reads, TCRdb has one entry per CDR3 protein and lacks DNA. The sample includes about 330,000 distinct CDR3 sequences. The CDR3 contains 17 residues. This receptor was obtained from a human donor with ulcerative colitis or Crohn's disease, or a healthy co-twin of an affected twin (not recorded which). The specimen was blood. The J gene is TRBJ2-3, the V gene TRBV1; the TRBD1 assignment by TCRdb is unverifiable without DNA. TRBV1 is a known pseudogene. The CDR3 loop reads CTSSPGGGTGSTDTQYF.